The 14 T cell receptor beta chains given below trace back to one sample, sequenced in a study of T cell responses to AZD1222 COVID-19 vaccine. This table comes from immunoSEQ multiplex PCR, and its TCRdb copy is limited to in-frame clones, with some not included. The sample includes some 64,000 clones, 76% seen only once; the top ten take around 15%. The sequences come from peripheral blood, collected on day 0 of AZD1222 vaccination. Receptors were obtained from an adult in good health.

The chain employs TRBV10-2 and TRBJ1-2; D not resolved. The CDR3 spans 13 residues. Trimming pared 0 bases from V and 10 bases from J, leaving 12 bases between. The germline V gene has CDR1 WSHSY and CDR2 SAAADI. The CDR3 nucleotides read TGCGCCAGCAGTGAGTCCGGATTGGATGACTACACCTTC. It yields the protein CASSESGLDDYTF.

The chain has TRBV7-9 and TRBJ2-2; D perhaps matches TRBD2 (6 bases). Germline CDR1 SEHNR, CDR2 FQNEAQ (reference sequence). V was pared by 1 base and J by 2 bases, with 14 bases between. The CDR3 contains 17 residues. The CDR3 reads CASSLGPGEGNTGELFF. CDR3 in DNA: TGTGCCAGCAGCTTAGGACCGGGGGAAGGAAACACCGGGGAGCTGTTTTTT.

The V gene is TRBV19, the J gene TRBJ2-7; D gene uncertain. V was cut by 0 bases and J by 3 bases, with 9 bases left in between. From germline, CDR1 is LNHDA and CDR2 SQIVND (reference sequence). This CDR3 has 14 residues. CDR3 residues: CASSIDGRFYEQYF. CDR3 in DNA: TGTGCCAGTAGTATAGACGGACGATTCTACGAGCAGTACTTC.

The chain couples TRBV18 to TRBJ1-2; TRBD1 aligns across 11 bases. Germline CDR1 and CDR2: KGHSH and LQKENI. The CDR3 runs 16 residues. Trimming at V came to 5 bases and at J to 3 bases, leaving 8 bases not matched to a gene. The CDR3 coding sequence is TGTGCCAGCTCATCAACCGGGACAGGGGGAGACTATGGCTACACCTTC. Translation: CASSSTGTGGDYGYTF.

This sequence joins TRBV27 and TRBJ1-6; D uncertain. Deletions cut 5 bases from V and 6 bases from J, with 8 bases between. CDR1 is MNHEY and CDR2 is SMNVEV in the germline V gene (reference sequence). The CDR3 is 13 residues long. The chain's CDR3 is CASSRSVNSPLHF. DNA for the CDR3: TGTGCCAGCAGTCGGTCGGTTAATTCACCCCTCCACTTT.

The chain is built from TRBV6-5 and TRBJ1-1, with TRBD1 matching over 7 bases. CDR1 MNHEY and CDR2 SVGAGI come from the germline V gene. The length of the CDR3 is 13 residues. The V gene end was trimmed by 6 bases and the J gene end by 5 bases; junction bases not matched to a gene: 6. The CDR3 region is CASRRQGWTEAFF. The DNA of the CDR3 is TGTGCCAGCAGGAGACAGGGTTGGACTGAAGCTTTCTTT.

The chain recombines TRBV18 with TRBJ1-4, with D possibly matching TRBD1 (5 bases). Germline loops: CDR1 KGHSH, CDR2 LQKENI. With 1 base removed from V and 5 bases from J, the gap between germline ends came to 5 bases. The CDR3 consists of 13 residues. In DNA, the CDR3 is TGTGCCAGCTCACCACGGGACAATGAAAAACTGTTTTTT. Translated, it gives CASSPRDNEKLFF.

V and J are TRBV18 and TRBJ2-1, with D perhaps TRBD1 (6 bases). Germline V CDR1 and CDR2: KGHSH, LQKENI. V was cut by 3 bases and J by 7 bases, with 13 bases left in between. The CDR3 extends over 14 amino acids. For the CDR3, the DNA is TGTGCCAGCTCACCTTTAACAGGGAAGAATGAGCAGTTCTTC. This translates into CASSPLTGKNEQFF. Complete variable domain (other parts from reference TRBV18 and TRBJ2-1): NAGVMQNPRHLVRRRGQEARLRCSPMKGHSHVYWYRQLPEEGLKFMVYLQKENIIDESGMPKERFSAEFPKEGPSILRIQQVVRGDSAAYFCASSPLTGKNEQFFGPGTRLTVL.

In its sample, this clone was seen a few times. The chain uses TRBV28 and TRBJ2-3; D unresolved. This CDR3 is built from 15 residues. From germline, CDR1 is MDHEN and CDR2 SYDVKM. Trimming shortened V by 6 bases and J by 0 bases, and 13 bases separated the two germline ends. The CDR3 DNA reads TGTGCCAGCAGCCTAGTTATAACTAGCACAGATACGCAGTATTTT. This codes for CASSLVITSTDTQYF.

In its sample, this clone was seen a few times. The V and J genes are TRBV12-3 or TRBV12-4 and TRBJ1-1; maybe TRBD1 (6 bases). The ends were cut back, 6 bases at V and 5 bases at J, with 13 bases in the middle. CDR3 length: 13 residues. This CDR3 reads CASSSGGATEAFF. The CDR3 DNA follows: TGTGCCAGCAGCTCCGGGGGGGCTACTGAAGCTTTCTTT.

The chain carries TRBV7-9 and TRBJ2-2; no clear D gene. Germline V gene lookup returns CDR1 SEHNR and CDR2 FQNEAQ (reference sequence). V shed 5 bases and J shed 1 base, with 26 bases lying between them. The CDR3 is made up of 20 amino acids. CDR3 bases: TGTGCCAGCAGCATCGATGAAGAAGCCGTCCTCGTGTTGAACACCGGGGAGCTGTTTTTT. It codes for CASSIDEEAVLVLNTGELFF.

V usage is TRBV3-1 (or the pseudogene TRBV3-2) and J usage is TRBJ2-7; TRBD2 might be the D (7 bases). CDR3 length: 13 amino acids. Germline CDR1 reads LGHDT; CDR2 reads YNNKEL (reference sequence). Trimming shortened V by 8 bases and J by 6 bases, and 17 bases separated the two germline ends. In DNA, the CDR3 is TGTGCCAGCGAAGGGCGGGGGCCCCTCGAGCAGTACTTC. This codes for CASEGRGPLEQYF.

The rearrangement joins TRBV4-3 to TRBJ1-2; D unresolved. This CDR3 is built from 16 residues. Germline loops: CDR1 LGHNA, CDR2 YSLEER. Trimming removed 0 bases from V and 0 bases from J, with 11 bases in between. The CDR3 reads CASSQDRVGANYGYTF. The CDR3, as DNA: TGCGCCAGCAGCCAAGATCGGGTCGGGGCTAACTATGGCTACACCTTC.

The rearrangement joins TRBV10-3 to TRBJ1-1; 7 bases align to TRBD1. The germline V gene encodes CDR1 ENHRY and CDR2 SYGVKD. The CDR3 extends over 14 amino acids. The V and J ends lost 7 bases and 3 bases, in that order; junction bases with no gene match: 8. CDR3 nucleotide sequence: TGTGCCATCACCGAGGAGGGGGCTGACACTGAAGCTTTCTTT. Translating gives CAITEEGADTEAFF.